This T cell receptor (beta chain) came from a study of beta chain features in type 1 diabetes. This clone was seen only a few times. The sequenced template was cDNA made from the entire isolated RNA. TCRdb's copy holds only in-frame clones and misses some; the assay was immunoSEQ multiplex PCR. The sample records just under 150,000 clones, 10% being singletons. Looked up from germline, CDR1 is LGHNA and CDR2 is YNFKEQ. This CDR3 is 15 amino acids long. The J segment lost 5 bases and the V segment lost 2 bases, leaving 6 bases of the junction unmatched. This chain joins TRBV4-2 and TRBJ2-3; 8 positions match TRBD2. The receptor comes from a man aged 18 to 29 in good health. What was sequenced was naive CD4+ T cells from blood. In DNA form, the CDR3 reads TGTGCCAGCAGCCAAACGGGGGGGCCGGGAGATACGCAGTATTTT. The encoded protein is CASSQTGGPGDTQYF.